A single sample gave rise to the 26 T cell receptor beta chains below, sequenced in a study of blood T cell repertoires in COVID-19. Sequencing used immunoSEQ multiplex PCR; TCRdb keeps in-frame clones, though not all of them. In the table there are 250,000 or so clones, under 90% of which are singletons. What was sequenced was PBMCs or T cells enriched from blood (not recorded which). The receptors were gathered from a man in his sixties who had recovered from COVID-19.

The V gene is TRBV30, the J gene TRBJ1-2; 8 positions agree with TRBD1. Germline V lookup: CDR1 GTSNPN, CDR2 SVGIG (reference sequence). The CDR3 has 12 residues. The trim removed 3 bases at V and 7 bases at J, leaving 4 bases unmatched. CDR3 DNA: TGTGCCTGGAGGCCCACAGGGGGTGGCTACACCTTC. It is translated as CAWRPTGGGYTF. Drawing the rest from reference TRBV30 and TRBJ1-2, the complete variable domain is SQTIHQWPATLVQPVGSPLSLECTVEGTSNPNLYWYRQAAGRGLQLLFYSVGIGQISSEVPQNLSASRPQDRQFILSSKKLLLSDSGFYLCAWRPTGGGYTFGSGTRLTVV.

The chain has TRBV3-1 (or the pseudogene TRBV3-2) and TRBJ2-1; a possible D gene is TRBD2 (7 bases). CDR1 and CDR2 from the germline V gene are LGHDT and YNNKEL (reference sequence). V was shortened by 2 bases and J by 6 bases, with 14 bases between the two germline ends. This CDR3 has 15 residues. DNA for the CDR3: TGTGCCAGCAGCCAACGCGGGGGCATGGGCAATGAGCAGTTCTTC. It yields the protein CASSQRGGMGNEQFF.

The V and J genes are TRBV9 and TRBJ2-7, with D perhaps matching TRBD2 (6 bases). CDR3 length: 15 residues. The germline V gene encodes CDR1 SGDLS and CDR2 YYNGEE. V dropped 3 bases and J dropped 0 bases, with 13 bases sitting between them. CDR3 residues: CASSETGDPSYEQYF. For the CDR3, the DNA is TGTGCCAGCAGCGAGACGGGGGACCCCTCCTACGAGCAGTACTTC. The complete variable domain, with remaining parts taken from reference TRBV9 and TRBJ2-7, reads DSGVTQTPKHLITATGQRVTLRCSPRSGDLSVYWYQQSLDQGLQFLIQYYNGEERAKGNILERFSAQQFPDLHSELNLSSLELGDSALYFCASSETGDPSYEQYFGPGTRLTVT.

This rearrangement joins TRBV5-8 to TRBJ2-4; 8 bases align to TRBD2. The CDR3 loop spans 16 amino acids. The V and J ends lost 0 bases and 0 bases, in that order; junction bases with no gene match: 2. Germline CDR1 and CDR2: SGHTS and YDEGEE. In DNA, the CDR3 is TGTGCCAGCAGCTTGGCGGGGGGGCTAGCCAAAAACATTCAGTACTTC. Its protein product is CASSLAGGLAKNIQYF.

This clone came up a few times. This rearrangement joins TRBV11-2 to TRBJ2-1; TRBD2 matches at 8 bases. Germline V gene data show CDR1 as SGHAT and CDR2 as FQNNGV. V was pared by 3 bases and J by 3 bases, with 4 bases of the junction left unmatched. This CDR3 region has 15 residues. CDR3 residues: CASSFKRGRYNEQFF. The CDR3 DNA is TGTGCCAGCAGCTTTAAGCGGGGGCGCTACAATGAGCAGTTCTTC.

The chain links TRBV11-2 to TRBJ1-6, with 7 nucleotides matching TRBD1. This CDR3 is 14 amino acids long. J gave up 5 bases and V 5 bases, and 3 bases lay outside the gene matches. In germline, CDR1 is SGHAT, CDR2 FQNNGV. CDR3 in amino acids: CASSRTGNNSPLHF. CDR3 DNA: TGTGCCAGCAGCCGGACAGGCAATAATTCACCCCTCCACTTT.

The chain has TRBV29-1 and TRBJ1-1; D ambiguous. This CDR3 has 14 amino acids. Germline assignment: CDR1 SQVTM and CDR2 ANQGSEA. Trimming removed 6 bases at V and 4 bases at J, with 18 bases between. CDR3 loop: CSVLSTRSTTEAFF. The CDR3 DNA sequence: TGCAGCGTCCTCTCTACGCGGAGTACCACTGAAGCTTTCTTT.

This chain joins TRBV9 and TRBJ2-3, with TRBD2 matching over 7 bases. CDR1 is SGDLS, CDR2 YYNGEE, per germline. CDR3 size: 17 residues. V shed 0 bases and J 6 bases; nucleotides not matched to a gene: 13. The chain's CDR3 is CASSVGGGRGGRDTQYF. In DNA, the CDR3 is TGTGCCAGCAGCGTAGGTGGAGGGCGCGGGGGTCGGGATACGCAGTATTTT.

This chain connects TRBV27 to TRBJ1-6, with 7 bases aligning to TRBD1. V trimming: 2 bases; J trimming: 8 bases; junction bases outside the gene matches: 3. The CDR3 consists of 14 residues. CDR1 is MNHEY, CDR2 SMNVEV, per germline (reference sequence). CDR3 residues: CASSLRQGYSPLHF. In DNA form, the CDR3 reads TGTGCCAGCAGTTTAAGACAGGGATATTCACCCCTCCACTTT.

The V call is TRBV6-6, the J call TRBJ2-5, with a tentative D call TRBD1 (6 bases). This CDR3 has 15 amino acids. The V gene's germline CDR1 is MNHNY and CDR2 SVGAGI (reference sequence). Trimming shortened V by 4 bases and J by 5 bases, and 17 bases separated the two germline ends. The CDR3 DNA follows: TGTGCCAGCAGTTCTTCCGGGACACTGATGGAGACCCAGTACTTC. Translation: CASSSSGTLMETQYF.

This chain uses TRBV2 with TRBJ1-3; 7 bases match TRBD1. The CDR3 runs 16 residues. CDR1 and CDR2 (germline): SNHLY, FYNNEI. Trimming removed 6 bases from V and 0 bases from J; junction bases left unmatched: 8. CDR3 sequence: CASSKDRLDSGNTIYF. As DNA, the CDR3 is TGTGCCAGCAGCAAGGACAGGTTAGACTCTGGAAACACCATATATTTT.

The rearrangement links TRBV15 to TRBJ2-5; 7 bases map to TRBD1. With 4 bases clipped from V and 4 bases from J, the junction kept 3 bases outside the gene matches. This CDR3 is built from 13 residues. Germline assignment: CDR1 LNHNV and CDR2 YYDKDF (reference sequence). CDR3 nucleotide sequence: TGTGCCACCAGCAAAGGGACAGTAGAGACCCAGTACTTC. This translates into CATSKGTVETQYF.

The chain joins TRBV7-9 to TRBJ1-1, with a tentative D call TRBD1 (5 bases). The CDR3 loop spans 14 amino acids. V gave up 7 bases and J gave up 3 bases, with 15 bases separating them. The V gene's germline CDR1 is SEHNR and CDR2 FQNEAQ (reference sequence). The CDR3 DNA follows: TGTGCCAGCACCCCGTCTAGGGGCGACACTGAAGCTTTCTTT. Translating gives CASTPSRGDTEAFF.

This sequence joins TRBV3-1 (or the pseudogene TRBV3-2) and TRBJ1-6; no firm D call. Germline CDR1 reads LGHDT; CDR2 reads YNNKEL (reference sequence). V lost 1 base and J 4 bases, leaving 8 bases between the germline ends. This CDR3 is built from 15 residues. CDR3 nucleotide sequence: TGTGCCAGCAGCCAAGGCTACAGTTATAATTCACCCCTCCACTTT. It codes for CASSQGYSYNSPLHF.

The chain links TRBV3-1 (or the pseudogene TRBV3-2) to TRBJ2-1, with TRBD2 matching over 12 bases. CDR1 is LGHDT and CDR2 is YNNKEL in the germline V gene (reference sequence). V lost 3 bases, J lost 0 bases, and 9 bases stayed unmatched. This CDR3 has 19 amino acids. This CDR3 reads CASSHRASGGESSYNEQFF. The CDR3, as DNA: TGTGCCAGCAGCCATCGGGCTAGCGGGGGGGAGAGCTCCTACAATGAGCAGTTCTTC.

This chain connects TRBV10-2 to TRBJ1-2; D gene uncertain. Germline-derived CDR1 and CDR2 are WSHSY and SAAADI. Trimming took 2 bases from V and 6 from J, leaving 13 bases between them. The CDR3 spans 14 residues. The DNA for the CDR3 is TGCGCCAGCAGTGAGGGCCAGGCCTTCGATGGCTACACCTTC. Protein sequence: CASSEGQAFDGYTF.

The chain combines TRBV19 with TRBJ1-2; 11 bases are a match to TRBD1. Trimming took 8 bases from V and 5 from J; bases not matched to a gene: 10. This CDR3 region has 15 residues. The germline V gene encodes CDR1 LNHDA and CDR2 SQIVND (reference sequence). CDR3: CASSYVGQGAYGYTF. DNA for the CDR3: TGTGCCAGTTCCTACGTAGGACAGGGGGCTTATGGCTACACCTTC.

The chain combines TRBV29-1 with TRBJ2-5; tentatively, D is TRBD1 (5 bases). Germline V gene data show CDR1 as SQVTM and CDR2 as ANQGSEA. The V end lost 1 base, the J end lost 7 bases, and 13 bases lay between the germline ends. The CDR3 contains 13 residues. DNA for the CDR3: TGCAGCGTTGAAGTTACCCAAAGGGGGACCCAGTACTTC. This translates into CSVEVTQRGTQYF. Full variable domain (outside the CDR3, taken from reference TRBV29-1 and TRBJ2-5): SAVISQKPSRDICQRGTSLTIQCQVDSQVTMMFWYRQQPGQSLTLIATANQGSEATYESGFVIDKFPISRPNLTFSTLTVSNMSPEDSSIYLCSVEVTQRGTQYFGPGTRLLVL.

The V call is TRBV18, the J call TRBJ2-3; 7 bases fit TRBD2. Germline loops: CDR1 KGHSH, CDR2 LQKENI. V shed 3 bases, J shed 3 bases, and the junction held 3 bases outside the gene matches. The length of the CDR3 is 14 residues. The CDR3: CASSPSGETDTQYF. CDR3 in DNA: TGTGCCAGCTCACCGAGCGGGGAGACAGATACGCAGTATTTT.

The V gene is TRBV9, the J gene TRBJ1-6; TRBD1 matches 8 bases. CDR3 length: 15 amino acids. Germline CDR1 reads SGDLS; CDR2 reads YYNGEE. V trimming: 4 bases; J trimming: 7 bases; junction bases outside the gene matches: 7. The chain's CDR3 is CASSTSGQGNSPLHF. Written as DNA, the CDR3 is TGTGCCAGCAGCACCTCCGGACAGGGAAATTCACCCCTCCACTTT.

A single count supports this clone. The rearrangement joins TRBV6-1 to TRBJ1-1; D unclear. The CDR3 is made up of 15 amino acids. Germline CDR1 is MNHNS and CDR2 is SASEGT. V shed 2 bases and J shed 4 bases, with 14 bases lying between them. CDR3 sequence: CASSEFGGRGTEAFF. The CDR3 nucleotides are TGTGCCAGCAGTGAATTTGGTGGAAGAGGCACTGAAGCTTTCTTT.

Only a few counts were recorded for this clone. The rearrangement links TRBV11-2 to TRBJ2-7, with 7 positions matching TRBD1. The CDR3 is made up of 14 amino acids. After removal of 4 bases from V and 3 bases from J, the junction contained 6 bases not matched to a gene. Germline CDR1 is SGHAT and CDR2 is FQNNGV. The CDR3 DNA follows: TGTGCCAGCAGCTGGAGACAGGGTGACTACGAGCAGTACTTC. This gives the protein CASSWRQGDYEQYF.

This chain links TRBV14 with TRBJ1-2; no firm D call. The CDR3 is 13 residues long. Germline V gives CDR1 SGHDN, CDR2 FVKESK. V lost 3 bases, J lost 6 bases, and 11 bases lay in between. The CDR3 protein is CASSHGLTDGYTF. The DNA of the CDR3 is TGTGCCAGCAGCCACGGACTGACTGATGGCTACACCTTC.

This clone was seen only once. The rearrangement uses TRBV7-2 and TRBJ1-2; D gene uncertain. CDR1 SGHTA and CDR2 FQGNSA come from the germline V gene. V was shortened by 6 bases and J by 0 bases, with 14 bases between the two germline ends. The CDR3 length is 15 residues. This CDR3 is CASSFAGSPNYGYTF. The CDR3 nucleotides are TGTGCCAGCAGTTTCGCGGGAAGCCCTAACTATGGCTACACCTTC. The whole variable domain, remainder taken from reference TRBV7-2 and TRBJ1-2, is GAGVSQSPSNKVTEKGKDVELRCDPISGHTALYWYRQSLGQGLEFLIYFQGNSAPDKSGLPSDRFSAERTGGSVSTLTIQRTQQEDSAVYLCASSFAGSPNYGYTFGSGTRLTVV.

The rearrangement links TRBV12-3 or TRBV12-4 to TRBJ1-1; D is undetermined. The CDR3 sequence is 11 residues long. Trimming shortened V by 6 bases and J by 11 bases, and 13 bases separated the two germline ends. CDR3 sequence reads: CASSPGSVAFF. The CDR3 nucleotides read TGTGCCAGCAGCCCGGGAAGTGTCGCTTTCTTT.

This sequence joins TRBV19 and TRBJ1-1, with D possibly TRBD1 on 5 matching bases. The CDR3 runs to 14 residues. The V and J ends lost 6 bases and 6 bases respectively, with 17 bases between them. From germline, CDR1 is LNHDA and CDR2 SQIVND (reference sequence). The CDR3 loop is CASSSAGRGSEAFF. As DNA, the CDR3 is TGTGCCAGTAGCTCAGCAGGGAGGGGATCTGAAGCTTTCTTT.